Listed below are T cell receptor beta chains from one sample, sequenced in a study of T cells expressing NK-cell markers. TCRdb re-called the 5' RACE reads; every CDR3 protein appears as one record, without DNA. The sample has hundreds of thousands of distinct CDR3 sequences. The sequenced material came from blood T cells: a sorted CD56 or NKG2C T cell subset, CD4+ or CD8+ T cells, or bulk PBMC T cells (not recorded which). Source of these receptors: a man aged 18-75 years in good health. CDR3s include the opening cysteine and the closing phenylalanine or tryptophan. Fields, in order: J gene, V gene, CDR3 protein.

J gene: TRBJ2-7; V gene: TRBV6-1; CDR3 protein: CASSPLTLAGAYEQYF
J gene: TRBJ2-5; V gene: TRBV7-9; CDR3 protein: CASSPLFLPQETQYF
J gene: TRBJ2-7; V gene: TRBV28; CDR3 protein: CASSLEGGRSYEQYF
J gene: TRBJ1-1; V gene: TRBV11-1; CDR3 protein: CASSLAWVGEPKNTEAFF
J gene: TRBJ1-2; V gene: TRBV20-1; CDR3 protein: CSVRRDDGYTF
J gene: TRBJ2-4; V gene: TRBV20-1; CDR3 protein: CSAKTGGHSIQYF
J gene: TRBJ2-1; V gene: TRBV7-2; CDR3 protein: CASSLNQGMNEQFF
J gene: TRBJ1-6; V gene: TRBV5-1; CDR3 protein: CASSLWGARGSYNSPLHF
J gene: TRBJ1-1; V gene: TRBV7-9; CDR3 protein: CASSTTDSIEAFF
J gene: TRBJ2-5; V gene: TRBV18; CDR3 protein: CASSPPSGRKETQYF
J gene: TRBJ2-7; V gene: TRBV6-2/TRBV6-3; CDR3 protein: CASTFSGERFGYEQYF
J gene: TRBJ2-7; V gene: TRBV9; CDR3 protein: CASSSRPGQPRYEQYF
J gene: TRBJ1-5; V gene: TRBV5-6; CDR3 protein: CASSLLSGDGQPQHF
J gene: TRBJ1-2; V gene: TRBV5-1; CDR3 protein: CASSLGAGISKDYGYTF
J gene: TRBJ1-4; V gene: TRBV12-3/TRBV12-4; CDR3 protein: CASSRQGRYEKLFF
J gene: TRBJ2-2; V gene: TRBV24-1; CDR3 protein: CATRGKRGTNTGELFF
J gene: TRBJ2-2; V gene: TRBV7-2; CDR3 protein: CASSSRLAGSGELFF
J gene: TRBJ2-2; V gene: TRBV20-1; CDR3 protein: CSARDPRLAGGLANTGELFF
J gene: TRBJ2-3; V gene: TRBV20-1; CDR3 protein: CSAGRGGTQYF
J gene: TRBJ2-3; V gene: TRBV7-2; CDR3 protein: CASSLAWLGGSTDTQYF
J gene: TRBJ2-5; V gene: TRBV7-6; CDR3 protein: CASSLGPPGQGTDQYF
J gene: TRBJ2-7; V gene: TRBV28; CDR3 protein: CASSLSTGSAGEQYF